This T cell receptor beta chain was captured in a study of T cells in Graves' hyperthyroidism and ophthalmopathy. In this sample, this clonotype turned up many times. The CDR3 regions of TCR beta were amplified from RNA transcripts. Primed by the HTBI set, a first-round RT-PCR was run on the TCR CDR3. TCRdb independently ran MiXCR on the multiplex PCR reads; one entry per CDR3 protein. The data contain 300,000 to 400,000 distinct CDR3 sequences, around 23% of them singletons. The sequence was obtained from a woman aged 50 to 60 with Graves' hyperthyroidism. Sequencing was done on a sample of blood.

The CDR3 spells CASSERDAGAFF. The CDR3 DNA reads TGTGCCAGCAGTGAGAGGGATGCAGGAGCTTTCTTT. The rearrangement uses TRBV2 and TRBJ1-1; D remains ambiguous. V dropped 3 bases and J dropped 10 bases, with 12 bases sitting between them. Germline CDR1 SNHLY, CDR2 FYNNEI. This CDR3 spans 12 amino acids.